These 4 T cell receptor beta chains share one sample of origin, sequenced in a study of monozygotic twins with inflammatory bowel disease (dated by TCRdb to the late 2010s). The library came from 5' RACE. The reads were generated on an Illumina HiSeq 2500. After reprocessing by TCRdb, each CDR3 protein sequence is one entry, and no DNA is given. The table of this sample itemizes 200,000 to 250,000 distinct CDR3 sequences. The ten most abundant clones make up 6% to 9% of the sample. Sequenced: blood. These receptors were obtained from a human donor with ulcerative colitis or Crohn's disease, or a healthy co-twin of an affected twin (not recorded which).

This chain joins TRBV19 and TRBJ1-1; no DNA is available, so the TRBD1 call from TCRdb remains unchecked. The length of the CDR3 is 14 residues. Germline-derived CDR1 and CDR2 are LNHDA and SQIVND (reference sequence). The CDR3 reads CASSTDRLNTEAFF.

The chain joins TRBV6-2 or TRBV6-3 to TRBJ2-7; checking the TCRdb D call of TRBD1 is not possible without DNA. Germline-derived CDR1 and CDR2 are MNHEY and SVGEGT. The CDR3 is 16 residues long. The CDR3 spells CASSYSLRGQGYEQYF.

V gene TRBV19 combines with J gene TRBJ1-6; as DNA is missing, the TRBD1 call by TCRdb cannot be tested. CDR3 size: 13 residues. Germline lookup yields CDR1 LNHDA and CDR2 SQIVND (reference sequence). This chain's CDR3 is CASRDRWNSPLHF.

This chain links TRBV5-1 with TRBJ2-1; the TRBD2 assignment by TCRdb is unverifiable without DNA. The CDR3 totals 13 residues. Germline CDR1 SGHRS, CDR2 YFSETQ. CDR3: CASSGGGWDEQFF. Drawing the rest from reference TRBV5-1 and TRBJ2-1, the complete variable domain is KAGVTQTPRYLIKTRGQQVTLSCSPISGHRSVSWYQQTPGQGLQFLFEYFSETQRNKGNFPGRFSGRQFSNSRSEMNVSTLELGDSALYLCASSGGGWDEQFFGPGTRLTVL.